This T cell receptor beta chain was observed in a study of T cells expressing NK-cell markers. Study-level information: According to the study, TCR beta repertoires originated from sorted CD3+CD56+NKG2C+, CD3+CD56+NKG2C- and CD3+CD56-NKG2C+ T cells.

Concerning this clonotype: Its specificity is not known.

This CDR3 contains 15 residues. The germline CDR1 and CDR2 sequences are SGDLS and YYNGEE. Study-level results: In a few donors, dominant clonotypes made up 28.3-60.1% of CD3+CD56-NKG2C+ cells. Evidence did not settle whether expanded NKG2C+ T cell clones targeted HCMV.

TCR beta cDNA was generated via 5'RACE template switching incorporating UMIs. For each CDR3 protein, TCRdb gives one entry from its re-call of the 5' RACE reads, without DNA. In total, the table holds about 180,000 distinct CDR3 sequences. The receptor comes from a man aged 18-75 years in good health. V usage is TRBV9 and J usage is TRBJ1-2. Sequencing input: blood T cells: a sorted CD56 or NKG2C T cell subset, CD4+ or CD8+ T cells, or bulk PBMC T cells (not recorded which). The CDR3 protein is CASSPPPDSNYGYTF. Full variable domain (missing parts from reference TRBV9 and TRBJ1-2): DSGVTQTPKHLITATGQRVTLRCSPRSGDLSVYWYQQSLDQGLQFLIQYYNGEERAKGNILERFSAQQFPDLHSELNLSSLELGDSALYFCASSPPPDSNYGYTFGSGTRLTVV.